This T cell receptor beta chain emerged from a study of T cell responses to AZD1222 COVID-19 vaccine. Points from the study as a whole: Regions left unmutated in variants are reportedly the target of nearly half of spike-specific TCRs. No day 14 peak samples; only post-peak repertoires were characterized.

TCRdb keeps only in-frame clones here, not all; method: immunoSEQ multiplex PCR. The sample consists of roughly 150,000 clones, approximately 89% of them appearing once. The ends were cut back, 1 base at V and 8 bases at J, with 15 bases in the middle. Germline CDR1 reads KGHSH; CDR2 reads LQKENI. This CDR3 region has 15 residues. Of note for this clone: The antigen is not known.

The input for sequencing was peripheral blood, taken on day 0 of AZD1222 vaccination. This sequence originates from an adult in good health. The gene calls are TRBV18 and TRBJ2-1; tentative D call: TRBD1 (6 bases). The CDR3 reads CASSPRGRGSDEQFF. CDR3 in DNA: TGTGCCAGCTCACCACGAGGCAGGGGATCCGATGAGCAGTTCTTC.